Listed below are T cell receptor beta chains from one sample, sequenced in a study of siplizumab effects on memory and regulatory T cells. The table came from immunoSEQ multiplex PCR; TCRdb's copy has only in-frame clones and leaves some out. Altogether 40,000 to 45,000 clones are present, around 89% being singletons, with the ten largest covering approximately 0.25%. Sequencing input: naive CD4+ T cells sorted from blood. All receptors derive from a human donor in good health. Both conserved end residues are part of each CDR3. D genes are given only for firm matches. Only part of the rows carry a size: once, few, many, or a class if the clone is expanded.

TRBV4-1	once	TRBJ2-2	.	CASSHPRAPGTGELFF	TGCGCCAGCAGCCACCCCCGGGCCCCAGGGACCGGGGAGCTGTTTTTT
TRBV4-1	.	TRBJ2-3	.	CASSHLSRGTANTQYF	TGCGCCAGCAGCCATCTAAGTAGGGGGACTGCAAATACGCAGTATTTT
TRBV6-5	.	TRBJ1-1	.	CASSQNRVLNTEAFF	TGTGCCAGCAGCCAAAACCGGGTTCTGAACACTGAAGCTTTCTTT
TRBV5-1	.	TRBJ2-7	.	CASSSKDGAYEQYF	TGCGCCAGCAGCTCGAAGGACGGAGCCTACGAGCAGTACTTC
TRBV18	once	TRBJ2-7	.	CASSPPLFSYEQYF	TGTGCCAGCTCACCACCGTTATTCTCTTACGAGCAGTACTTC
TRBV5-8	.	TRBJ2-2	TRBD2	CASIEGLNTGELFF	TGTGCCAGCATCGAGGGACTAAACACCGGGGAGCTGTTTTTT
TRBV11-2	.	TRBJ2-5	TRBD1	CASSLEWTGEETQYF	TGTGCCAGCAGCTTAGAGTGGACAGGGGAAGAGACCCAGTACTTC
TRBV6-5	.	TRBJ2-3	.	CASRRQGTDTQYF	TGTGCCAGCAGAAGACAGGGCACAGATACGCAGTATTTT
TRBV23-1	.	TRBJ2-7	.	CASSQFVRGPYEQYF	TGCGCCAGCAGTCAATTCGTACGGGGACCCTACGAGCAGTACTTC
TRBV2	.	TRBJ1-2	.	CASSHDADSRGYTF	TGTGCCAGCAGCCATGACGCCGACTCGAGGGGCTACACCTTC
TRBV7-9	.	TRBJ1-1	.	CASSNVLGTEAFF	TGTGCCAGCAGCAATGTTCTAGGCACTGAAGCTTTCTTT
TRBV5-4	.	TRBJ2-7	.	CASSPWTGSSYEQYF	TGTGCCAGCAGCCCGTGGACGGGGAGCTCCTACGAGCAGTACTTC
TRBV4-2	few	TRBJ2-7	TRBD1	CASSQATGLYEQYF	TGTGCCAGCAGCCAAGCGACAGGGCTCTACGAGCAGTACTTC
TRBV5-1	.	TRBJ2-2	.	CASSSEGSNTGELFF	TGCGCCAGCAGCTCTGAAGGTTCGAACACCGGGGAGCTGTTTTTT
TRBV30	few	TRBJ1-5	.	CAWSVSGNQPQHF	TGTGCCTGGAGTGTAAGTGGCAATCAGCCCCAGCATTTT
TRBV9	.	TRBJ2-1	.	CASSVGDYNEQFF	TGTGCCAGCAGCGTGGGGGACTACAATGAGCAGTTCTTC
TRBV19	.	TRBJ1-5	.	CASISVPGVGNQPQHF	TGTGCCAGTATTTCCGTACCAGGAGTGGGCAATCAGCCCCAGCATTTT
TRBV18	.	TRBJ1-2	.	CASSPGGVSYGYTF	TGTGCCAGCTCACCAGGGGGGGTTAGCTATGGCTACACCTTC
TRBV5-4	.	TRBJ2-7	.	CASSFRGFGEQYF	TGTGCCAGCAGCTTCCGGGGGTTCGGCGAGCAGTACTTC
TRBV6-5	.	TRBJ1-2	.	CASRPTFGVWGYTF	TGTGCCAGCAGGCCTACGTTTGGGGTCTGGGGCTACACCTTC
TRBV9	.	TRBJ2-2	.	CASSVEAGLNTGELFF	TGTGCCAGCAGCGTAGAGGCGGGCCTCAACACCGGGGAGCTGTTTTTT
TRBV29-1	.	TRBJ2-2	TRBD2	CSVVGVAGGCGELFF	TGCAGCGTTGTCGGAGTAGCGGGGGGGTGCGGGGAGCTGTTTTTT
TRBV9	.	TRBJ1-1	.	CASSAPDPAAEAFF	TGTGCCAGCAGCGCCCCCGACCCCGCCGCTGAAGCTTTCTTT
TRBV11-2	.	TRBJ1-6	.	CASSLSGLYNSPLHF	TGTGCCAGCAGCTTATCTGGGCTTTATAATTCACCCCTCCACTTT
TRBV19	.	TRBJ2-5	.	CASSNRGETQYF	TGTGCCAGTAGTAACCGGGGGGAGACCCAGTACTTC
TRBV11-2	.	TRBJ1-1	.	CASSLKYQGDTEAFF	TGTGCCAGCAGCTTAAAATACCAAGGGGACACTGAAGCTTTCTTT
TRBV7-2	.	TRBJ2-5	.	CASSLVGFETQYF	TGTGCCAGCAGCTTAGTAGGGTTCGAGACCCAGTACTTC
TRBV4-2	.	TRBJ1-1	.	CASSPTPENTEAFF	TGTGCCAGCAGCCCAACCCCGGAGAACACTGAAGCTTTCTTT
TRBV19	once	TRBJ2-2	.	CASNSFWGELFF	TGTGCCAGTAACAGTTTCTGGGGGGAGCTGTTTTTT
TRBV2	few	TRBJ1-5	.	CASSERGGNQPQHF	TGTGCCAGCAGTGAGCGAGGGGGCAATCAGCCCCAGCATTTT
TRBV12-5	.	TRBJ2-3	.	CASGYGGPTDTQYF	TGTGCTAGTGGTTACGGGGGGCCTACAGATACGCAGTATTTT